This T cell receptor beta chain was sequenced for a study of graft-versus-host responses after intestinal transplantation. Study information: Transplant types were multivisceral, liver-intestinal, or isolated intestinal. Anti-thymocyte globulin induction preceded 2 to 4 years of tacrolimus and steroid maintenance in all recipients. Study-level findings and limits: Patients with graft-donor T cell macrochimerism had high graft-versus-host to host-versus-graft clonal ratios in allografts. Recipient marrow held GvH clones, some first seen in ileum or blood.

In the case of this clone: As yet, its antigen is unknown.

The V segment lost 1 base and the J segment 0 bases; nucleotides outside the gene matches: 3. Germline V gives CDR1 LNHNV, CDR2 YYDKDF (reference sequence). The CDR3 runs 15 residues. Measured with immunoSEQ multiplex PCR; TCRdb has only the in-frame clones, and not every one. The repertoire holds 80,000 to 95,000 clones, with 80% to 95% as singletons. The specimen comprised unstimulated CD8+ T cells sorted from spleen or lymph node cells, sampled before intestinal transplant. This clonotype was sampled from a human donor who received an intestinal transplant. The V and J genes are TRBV15 and TRBJ2-7, with 7 bases aligning to TRBD1. The CDR3 bases are TGTGCCACCAGCAGAGGCAGGGACAGCTCCTACGAGCAGTACTTC. This encodes CATSRGRDSSYEQYF.